Below, one T cell receptor (beta chain) is given with its context. This sample was included in a study of blood T cell repertoires in COVID-19. Study in general: The samples span acute and convalescent COVID-19 from the United States, Italy and Spain. PBMCs, B-cell-depleted T cells, or T cells provided the cDNA or gDNA that made up the material.

Trimming took off 8 bases at V and 11 bases at J, with 13 bases between the two ends. The CDR3 sequence is 12 residues long. Looked up from germline, CDR1 is LGHDT and CDR2 is YNNKEL (reference sequence). Per the authors' pipeline: Amplifying reference gene primers gave estimates of nucleated cell counts. Libraries were prepared by immunoSEQ multiplex PCR; TCRdb keeps only in-frame clonotypes and omits some of them. V, J and clone size were drawn from that table, and D and trimming were deduced from the DNA. The sample contains hundreds of thousands of clones, around 90% of which appear only once. The sequenced sample was peripheral blood. This receptor was taken from a woman aged 18-30 years who had recovered from COVID-19. This chain links TRBV3-1 (or the pseudogene TRBV3-2) with TRBJ1-6, with D possibly matching TRBD1 (6 bases). CDR3 protein: CASQQGITPLHF. CDR3 DNA sequence: TGTGCCAGCCAACAGGGAATTACACCCCTCCACTTT.